A selection of T cell receptor beta chains follows, all from one sample in a study of blood T cell repertoires in COVID-19. Some clones are missing from TCRdb's copy, which holds only in-frame ones; the method was immunoSEQ multiplex PCR. The sample has some 240,000 clones, about 83% seen once; the top ten hold 1.5% to 1.9%. What was sequenced was peripheral blood. All receptors derive from a woman aged 40 to 50 who had recovered from COVID-19. The CDR3 runs from the conserved cysteine through the conserved F or W. A D gene is named only where the DNA matches it firmly. For some rows the clone size is stated as once, few or many, or as a class when expanded; others skip it.

TRBV7-3	NA	TRBJ1-6	NA	TGTGCCAGCAGCCTCGGGGGGGGTTCACCCCTCCACTTT	CASSLGGGSPLHF
TRBV30	NA	TRBJ1-3	once	TGTGCCTGGAGTGTACCCGGGACATACCCCTCTGGAAACACCATATATTTT	CAWSVPGTYPSGNTIYF
TRBV6-4	NA	TRBJ2-3	NA	TGTGCCAGCAGTGACTCGGGCGGGGGCCCAGATACGCAGTATTTT	CASSDSGGGPDTQYF
TRBV11-1	TRBD1	TRBJ2-3	NA	TGTGCCAGCAGCTTAGGAGGGACAGATACAGATACGCAGTATTTT	CASSLGGTDTDTQYF
TRBV5-1	TRBD2	TRBJ2-5	NA	TGCGCCAGCAGCTTAGAGCCGAGACTAGCGGGGACGGGGACACAAGAGACCCAGTACTTC	CASSLEPRLAGTGTQETQYF
TRBV28	NA	TRBJ1-1	NA	TGTGCCAGCAGTTTAAGAGGCACTGAAGCTTTCTTT	CASSLRGTEAFF
TRBV2	TRBD2	TRBJ2-1	NA	TGTGCCAGCAGTCGGGGGGATTACGGCGATGAGCAGTTCTTC	CASSRGDYGDEQFF
TRBV15	NA	TRBJ1-1	NA	TGTGCCACCAGCAGAGATCTGGGCAAGAACACTGAAGCTTTCTTT	CATSRDLGKNTEAFF
TRBV15	NA	TRBJ2-7	NA	TGTGCCACCAGCAGAGATATGTGGGGGGTGGGCAGGACGGCCTACGAGCAGTACTTC	CATSRDMWGVGRTAYEQYF
TRBV19	TRBD1	TRBJ1-1	NA	TGTGCCAGTAGTCCTCGACAGGGGGGGAACACTGAAGCTTTCTTT	CASSPRQGGNTEAFF
TRBV2	NA	TRBJ1-3	NA	TGTGCCAGTTACGACCCGGGCTCTGGAAACACCATATATTTT	CASYDPGSGNTIYF
TRBV5-6	TRBD1	TRBJ1-6	NA	TGTGCCAGCAGCTACGGACAGGGAGTTAATTCACCCCTCCACTTT	CASSYGQGVNSPLHF
TRBV6-4	TRBD1	TRBJ2-2	NA	TGTGCCAGCAGCCCCGGGACAGAGGACACCGGGGAGCTGTTTTTT	CASSPGTEDTGELFF
TRBV18	TRBD2	TRBJ2-1	NA	TGTGCCAGCTCACCACTCGCGGGGGGATACAATGAGCAGTTCTTC	CASSPLAGGYNEQFF
TRBV6-5	NA	TRBJ1-1	NA	TGTGCCAGCAGTTACTCCATACGGGAGGGCACTGAAGCTTTCTTT	CASSYSIREGTEAFF
TRBV5-1	TRBD1	TRBJ2-1	NA	TGCGCCAGCAGCTCGGGACAGATCAATGAGCAGTTCTTC	CASSSGQINEQFF
TRBV28	NA	TRBJ1-5	NA	TGTGCCAGCAGCTTCGGGGAACAGCCCCAGCATTTT	CASSFGEQPQHF
TRBV12-3/TRBV12-4	NA	TRBJ1-5	NA	TGTGCCAGCAGCTTTTATAGCAATCAGCCCCAGCATTTT	CASSFYSNQPQHF
TRBV30	TRBD1	TRBJ2-7	few	TGTGCCTGGAGTGCCGGACAGGGGGGTGGTTCCTACGAGCAGTACTTC	CAWSAGQGGGSYEQYF
TRBV28	NA	TRBJ2-2	few	TGTGCCAGCAGATCGGGACACGCGAACACCGGGGAGCTGTTTTTT	CASRSGHANTGELFF
TRBV6-5	NA	TRBJ1-5	NA	TGTGCCAGCAGTTACTCTACGGGGGGCAATCAGCCCCAGCATTTT	CASSYSTGGNQPQHF
TRBV3-1/TRBV3-2	NA	TRBJ1-4	NA	TGTGCCAGCAGCCAAGAACACAGGATTAATGAAAAACTGTTTTTT	CASSQEHRINEKLFF
TRBV6-5	NA	TRBJ1-6	few	TGTGCCAGCAGTTACACAAATAATTCACCCCTCCACTTT	CASSYTNNSPLHF
TRBV7-3	NA	TRBJ2-2	NA	TGTGCCAGCAGCTTGGGGGGTTCGGGCACCGGGGAGCTGTTTTTT	CASSLGGSGTGELFF
TRBV4-1	NA	TRBJ1-1	NA	TGCGCCAGCAGCCGTAGGGCACAGGGCCCTCAAGGCACTGAAGCTTTCTTT	CASSRRAQGPQGTEAFF
TRBV27	NA	TRBJ2-7	NA	TGTGCCAGCAGTTTTTTCCGGACAGTAGCGCGCGAGCAGTACTTC	CASSFFRTVAREQYF
TRBV5-5	TRBD2	TRBJ2-2	NA	TGTGCCAGCAGCTTGGTGGGCGGGGGGGCCGCCGGGGAGCTGTTTTTT	CASSLVGGGAAGELFF
TRBV5-1	NA	TRBJ2-2	NA	TGCGCCAGCATATCGACAGTTAACACCGGGGAGCTGTTTTTT	CASISTVNTGELFF
TRBV11-2	NA	TRBJ2-2	once	TGTGCCAGCAGATATACCGGGGAGCTGTTTTTT	CASRYTGELFF
TRBV30	NA	TRBJ1-5	NA	TGTGCCTGGAGCGAGAATAGCAATCAGCCCCAGCATTTT	CAWSENSNQPQHF
TRBV2	NA	TRBJ2-1	few	TGTGCCAGCAGTGAATGGGCTAATTTGAATGAGCAGTTCTTC	CASSEWANLNEQFF
TRBV7-9	TRBD1	TRBJ2-3	NA	TGTGCCAGCAGCCCCCCCGGGCAGGGGGCTGCCTTTTTCGATACGCAGTATTTT	CASSPPGQGAAFFDTQYF
TRBV3-1/TRBV3-2	NA	TRBJ1-2	NA	TGTGCCAGCAGCCCCCGAGTGAGGGCGAACGACTATGGCTACACCTTC	CASSPRVRANDYGYTF
TRBV20-1	TRBD1	TRBJ1-5	few	TGCAGTGCTAGTAAGGGACAGGGGAAGGGGCAGCCCCAGCATTTT	CSASKGQGKGQPQHF
TRBV6-5	TRBD1	TRBJ2-1	NA	TGTGCCAGCAGTTCCAGTGACAGGGGAAACTACAATGAGCAGTTCTTC	CASSSSDRGNYNEQFF
TRBV6-5	TRBD1	TRBJ1-4	NA	TGTGCCAGCAAGTCACAGGGGGCTAATGAAAAACTGTTTTTT	CASKSQGANEKLFF
TRBV13	NA	TRBJ1-4	NA	TGTGCCAGCAGCCTAAGAGGGAATGAAAAACTGTTTTTT	CASSLRGNEKLFF
TRBV5-4	TRBD2	TRBJ2-3	NA	TGTGCCAGCAGCTTGAACGGGGGGTTCGCAGATACGCAGTATTTT	CASSLNGGFADTQYF
TRBV7-9	TRBD1	TRBJ1-1	NA	TGTGCCAGCAGCCCCCAGGGCAGGGGGCTTAACACTGAAGCTTTCTTT	CASSPQGRGLNTEAFF